This T cell receptor (beta chain) stems from a study of T cells in Graves' hyperthyroidism and ophthalmopathy. Across the study: The blood sample was taken at first diagnosis, before treatment began.

The investigators amplified TCR beta CDR3 regions from RNA transcripts. First-round RT-PCR targeting the TCR CDR3 was performed with the HTBI primer set. MiXCR, applied by TCRdb to the multiplex PCR reads, yields one record per CDR3 protein. The table includes some 620,000 distinct CDR3 sequences, roughly 16% detected once. Patients aged 18 to 65 had newly diagnosed hyperthyroidism that had lasted under 2 months. Exclusion of patients followed from uncontrolled infection, other autoimmune disease, pregnancy or lactation. With respect to this clonotype: Its specificity is unknown.

General observations from the study: Most clonotypes that expanded in the thyroid above 0.001 also showed up in blood.

The TCR sequence derives from a woman aged 30 to 39 with Graves' hyperthyroidism. Input material: blood.

The CDR3 sequence is CASKRGLGDTQYF. CDR3 nucleotides: TGTGCCAGCAAGCGGGGATTGGGAGATACGCAGTATTTT. The J gene is TRBJ2-3, the V gene TRBV6-1; TRBD2 matches 7 bases. Losses at the gene ends were 7 bases for V and 5 bases for J; bases not matched to a gene: 6. The CDR3 extends over 13 amino acids. Germline values: CDR1 MNHNS, CDR2 SASEGT.